These T cell receptor beta chains were read from a single sample in a study of T cells in Graves' hyperthyroidism and ophthalmopathy. One entry per CDR3 protein results from TCRdb running MiXCR on the multiplex PCR reads. The table has around 240,000 distinct CDR3 sequences, roughly 15% seen once. The specimen was blood. The receptors shown here come from a woman between 18 and 29 years old with Graves' ophthalmopathy. Each CDR3 is given with its conserved first and last residue. A D gene is named only where the DNA matches it firmly. Clone size is stated in some rows and not others, as once, few, many or a class when expanded.

TRBV5-6	.	TRBJ1-4	many	TGTGCCAGCAGCACCGGAACGAGTGAAAAACTGTTTTTT	CASSTGTSEKLFF
TRBV28	TRBD2	TRBJ2-1	many	TGTGCCAGCAGACCTATAGCGGGAGGCTACAATGAGCAGTTCTTC	CASRPIAGGYNEQFF
TRBV30	.	TRBJ2-3	many	TGTGCCTGGAGTGTACGGGCAGACACAGATACGCAGTATTTT	CAWSVRADTDTQYF
TRBV5-1	TRBD1	TRBJ2-2	.	TGCGCCAGCAGCGTGGGACAGGGGGCCACCGGGGAGCTGTTTTTT	CASSVGQGATGELFF
TRBV6-1	.	TRBJ2-1	few	TGTGCCAGCAGCCTCACGGCTTACTCTTACAATGAGCAGTTCTTC	CASSLTAYSYNEQFF
TRBV3-1	TRBD2	TRBJ2-5	few	TGTGCCAGCAGCCGGAGCGGGGGGTTTACCCAAGAGACCCAGTACTTC	CASSRSGGFTQETQYF
TRBV28	TRBD1	TRBJ1-1	many	TGTGCCAGCATCGGACAGGGGCCTTCGAACACTGAAGCTTTCTTT	CASIGQGPSNTEAFF
TRBV9	TRBD1	TRBJ1-2	.	TGTGCCAGCAGCGGTGCTTGGACAGGAACCTATGGCTACACCTTC	CASSGAWTGTYGYTF
TRBV10-3	TRBD1	TRBJ1-1	many	TGTGCCATCAGAGGGACAGGGGGCATGGGGAACACTGAAGCTTTCTTT	CAIRGTGGMGNTEAFF
TRBV27	TRBD1	TRBJ2-6	many	TGTGCCAGCAGGATACTGACAGGGACGCAGAGTTTTGGGGCCAACGTCCTGACTTTC	CASRILTGTQSFGANVLTF
TRBV18	.	TRBJ2-7	many	TGTGCCAGCTCACCATATTCCTACTACGAGCAGTACTTC	CASSPYSYYEQYF
TRBV28	.	TRBJ1-4	many	TGTGCCATCAGGGCTCCCGGCAGTGAAAAACTGTTTTTT	CAIRAPGSEKLFF
TRBV20-1	.	TRBJ2-5	.	TGCAGTGCTAGAGATTACTGGGACTACCAAGAGACCCAGTACTTC	CSARDYWDYQETQYF
TRBV7-2	.	TRBJ2-3	many	TGTGCCAGCAGCCGTACCGGGACGCTTGGGACCGATACGCAGTATTTT	CASSRTGTLGTDTQYF
TRBV12-3/TRBV12-4	.	TRBJ1-2	many	TGTGCCAGCAGTTTATTAGGGGAGCCTGGCTACACCTTC	CASSLLGEPGYTF
TRBV20-1	TRBD2	TRBJ2-3	many	TGCAGGGCAGAGGGGCTAGCGGGAGGAAGCACAGATACGCAGTATTTT	CRAEGLAGGSTDTQYF
TRBV27	TRBD2	TRBJ2-3	many	TGTGCCAGCGGACAGCGGGGGGGCCGGGGAGATACGCAGTATTTT	CASGQRGGRGDTQYF
TRBV10-3	.	TRBJ1-1	many	TGTGCCATCCTCGGCAGTATGAACACTGAAGCTTTCTTT	CAILGSMNTEAFF
TRBV28	TRBD1	TRBJ1-5	many	TGTGCCAGCAGTTCGGGACAGAGCCATAGCAATCAGCCCCAGCATTTT	CASSSGQSHSNQPQHF
TRBV7-6	TRBD2	TRBJ2-3	.	TGTGCCAGCAGCATGAGCCCGGGACTAGCGGGTGACCCTACGCAGTATTTT	CASSMSPGLAGDPTQYF
TRBV5-1	.	TRBJ2-1	.	TGCGCCAGCAGCTTGGCGGGGGACAACAATGAGCAGTTCTTC	CASSLAGDNNEQFF
TRBV28	TRBD2	TRBJ2-5	many	TGTGCCAGCAACCCAACGGTGAGGACTAGCGGGGGGGAGACCCAGTACTTC	CASNPTVRTSGGETQYF
TRBV6-2/TRBV6-3	TRBD2	TRBJ2-5	many	TGTGCCAGCAGTTACGTACTAGCGGGAAGAAAAGAGACCCAGTACTTC	CASSYVLAGRKETQYF
TRBV28	.	TRBJ1-5	few	TGTGCCAGCAGTTCTCTCGGGGCATGGGCACTAAATCAGCCCCAGCATTTT	CASSSLGAWALNQPQHF
TRBV20-1	TRBD1	TRBJ2-3	few	TGCAGTGCTATGACGGGACAGGACGCAGATACGCAGTATTTT	CSAMTGQDADTQYF
TRBV6-1	.	TRBJ2-4	.	TGTGCCAGCAGGGAGGGCGGGTTAGCCAAAAACATTCAGTACTTC	CASREGGLAKNIQYF
TRBV20-1	.	TRBJ1-4	few	TGCAGTGCGAGACAGTCCTTTGGTGAAAAACTGTTTTTT	CSARQSFGEKLFF